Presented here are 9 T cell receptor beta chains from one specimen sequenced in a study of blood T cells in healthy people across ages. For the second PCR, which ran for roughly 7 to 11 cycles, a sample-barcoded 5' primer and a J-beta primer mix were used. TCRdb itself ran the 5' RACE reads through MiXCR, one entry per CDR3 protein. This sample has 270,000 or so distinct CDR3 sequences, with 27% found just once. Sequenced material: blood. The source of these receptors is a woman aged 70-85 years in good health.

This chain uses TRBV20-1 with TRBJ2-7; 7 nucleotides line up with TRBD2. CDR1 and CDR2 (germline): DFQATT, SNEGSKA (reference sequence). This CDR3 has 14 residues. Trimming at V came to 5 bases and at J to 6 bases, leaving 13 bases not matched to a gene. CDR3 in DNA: TGCAGTGCTTGGGAGCGTGGCGGGAGTGTCGAGCAGTACTTC. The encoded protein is CSAWERGGSVEQYF.

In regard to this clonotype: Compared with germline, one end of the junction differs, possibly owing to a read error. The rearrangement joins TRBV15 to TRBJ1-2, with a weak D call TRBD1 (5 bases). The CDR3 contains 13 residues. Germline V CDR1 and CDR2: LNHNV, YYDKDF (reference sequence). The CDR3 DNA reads TGTGCCGCCAGCAGAGATGGTTCCAGGGACTACACCTTC. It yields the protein CAASRDGSRDYTF.

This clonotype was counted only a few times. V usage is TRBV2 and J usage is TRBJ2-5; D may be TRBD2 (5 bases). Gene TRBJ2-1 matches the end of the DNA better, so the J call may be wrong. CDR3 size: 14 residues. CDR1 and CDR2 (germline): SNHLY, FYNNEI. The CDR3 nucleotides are TGTGCCAGCAGTGTTTCCAGCGGATACAATGAGCAGTTCTTC. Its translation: CASSVSSGYNEQFF.

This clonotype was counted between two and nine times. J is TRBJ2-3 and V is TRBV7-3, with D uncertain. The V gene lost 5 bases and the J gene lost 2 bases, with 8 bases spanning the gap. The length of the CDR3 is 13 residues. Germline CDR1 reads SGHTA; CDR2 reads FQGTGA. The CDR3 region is CASSLPNTDTQYF. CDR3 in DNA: TGTGCCAGCAGCCTCCCTAACACAGATACGCAGTATTTT.

CDR3 in amino acids: CASSQDARVEAFF. Here the CDR3 DNA reads TGTGCCAGCAGCCAAGATGCCCGAGTTGAAGCTTTCTTT. The V call is TRBV3-1, the J call TRBJ1-1; no clear D gene. Germline V lookup: CDR1 LGHDT, CDR2 YNNKEL (reference sequence). This CDR3 is built from 13 residues. Trimming left V 0 bases short and J 7 bases short, with 9 bases between.

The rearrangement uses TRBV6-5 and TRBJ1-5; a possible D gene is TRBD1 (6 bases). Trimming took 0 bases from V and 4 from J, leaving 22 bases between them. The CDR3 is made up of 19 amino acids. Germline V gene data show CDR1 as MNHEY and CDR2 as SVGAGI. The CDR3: CASSYSGGRDPRRNQPQHF. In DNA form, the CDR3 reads TGTGCCAGCAGTTACTCAGGGGGTCGGGACCCACGCAGAAATCAGCCCCAGCATTTT.

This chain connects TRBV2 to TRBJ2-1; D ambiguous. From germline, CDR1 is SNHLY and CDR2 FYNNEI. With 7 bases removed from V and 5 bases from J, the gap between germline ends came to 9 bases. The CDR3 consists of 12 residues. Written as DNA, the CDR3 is TGTGCCAGCATGGGGATGAACAATGAGCAGTTCTTC. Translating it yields CASMGMNNEQFF.

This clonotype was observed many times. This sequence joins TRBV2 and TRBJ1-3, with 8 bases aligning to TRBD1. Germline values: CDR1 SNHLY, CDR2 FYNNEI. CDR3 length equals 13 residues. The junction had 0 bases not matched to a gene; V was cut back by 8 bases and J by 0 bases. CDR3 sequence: CASQGASGNTIYF. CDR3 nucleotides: TGTGCCAGCCAGGGGGCCTCTGGAAACACCATATATTTT.

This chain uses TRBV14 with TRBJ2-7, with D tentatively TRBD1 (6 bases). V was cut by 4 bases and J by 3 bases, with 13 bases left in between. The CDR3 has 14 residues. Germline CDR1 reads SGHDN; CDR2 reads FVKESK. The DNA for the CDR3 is TGTGCCAGCAGCCCTAGGGGGAAGTACTACGAGCAGTACTTC. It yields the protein CASSPRGKYYEQYF.